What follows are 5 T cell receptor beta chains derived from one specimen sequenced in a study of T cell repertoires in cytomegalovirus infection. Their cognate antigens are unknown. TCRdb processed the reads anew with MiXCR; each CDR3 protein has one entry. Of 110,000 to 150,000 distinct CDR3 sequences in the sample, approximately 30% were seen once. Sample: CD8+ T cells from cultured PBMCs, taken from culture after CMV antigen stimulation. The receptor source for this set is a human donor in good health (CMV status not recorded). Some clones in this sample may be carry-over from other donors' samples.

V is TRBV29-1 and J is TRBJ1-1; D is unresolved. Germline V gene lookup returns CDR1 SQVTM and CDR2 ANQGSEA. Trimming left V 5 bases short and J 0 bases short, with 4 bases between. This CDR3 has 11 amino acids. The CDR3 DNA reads TGCAGCGTTCCCATGAACACTGAAGCTTTCTTT. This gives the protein CSVPMNTEAFF.

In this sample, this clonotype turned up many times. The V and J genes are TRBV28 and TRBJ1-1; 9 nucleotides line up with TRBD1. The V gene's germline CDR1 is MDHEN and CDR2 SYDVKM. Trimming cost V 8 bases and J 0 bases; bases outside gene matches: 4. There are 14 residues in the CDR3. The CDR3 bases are TGTGCCAGCCACAGGGGGCTCTTGAACACTGAAGCTTTCTTT. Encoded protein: CASHRGLLNTEAFF. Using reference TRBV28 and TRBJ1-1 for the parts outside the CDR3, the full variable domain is DVKVTQSSRYLVKRTGEKVFLECVQDMDHENMFWYRQDPGLGLRLIYFSYDVKMKEKGDIPEGYSVSREKKERFSLILESASTNQTSMYLCASHRGLLNTEAFFGQGTRLTVV.

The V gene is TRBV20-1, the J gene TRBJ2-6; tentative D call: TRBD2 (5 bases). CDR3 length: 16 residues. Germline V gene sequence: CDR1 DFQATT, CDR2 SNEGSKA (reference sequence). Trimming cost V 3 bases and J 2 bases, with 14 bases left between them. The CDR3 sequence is CSASSGLQAGANVLTF. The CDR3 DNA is TGCAGTGCTAGCTCGGGGTTGCAGGCTGGGGCCAACGTCCTGACTTTC.

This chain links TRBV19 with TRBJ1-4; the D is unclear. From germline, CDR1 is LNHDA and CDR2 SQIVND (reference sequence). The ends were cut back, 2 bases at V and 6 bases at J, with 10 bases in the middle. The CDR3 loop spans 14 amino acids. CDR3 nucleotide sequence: TGTGCCAGTAGTATACAGGTTAGGGATGAAAAACTGTTTTTT. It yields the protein CASSIQVRDEKLFF.

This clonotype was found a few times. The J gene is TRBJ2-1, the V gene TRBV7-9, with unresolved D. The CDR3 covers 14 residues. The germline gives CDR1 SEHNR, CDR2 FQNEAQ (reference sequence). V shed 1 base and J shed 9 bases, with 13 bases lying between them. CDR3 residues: CASSLGDWLSEQFF. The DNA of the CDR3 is TGTGCCAGCAGCTTAGGCGATTGGCTTTCTGAGCAGTTCTTC.